This is a list of T cell receptor beta chains from one sample in a study of T-cell reconstitution after alpha-beta-depleted transplantation in children. MiXCR, applied by TCRdb to the PCR reads, yields one record per CDR3 protein. The table records 600,000 to 700,000 distinct CDR3 sequences, roughly 15% of them present only once. Specimen: PBMCs from the stem cell graft donor, collected from the stem cell graft. The receptors shown here come from a human donor who donated a stem cell graft to a child with acute myeloid leukemia. Both conserved end residues are trimmed from each CDR3. Where a row states a size, it is once, few, many or the class of an expanded clone; other rows omit it.

clone size	V gene	CDR3 protein
few	TRBV7-2	ASSLGLAGGAYEQY
many	TRBV20-1	SAITGRGSPLH
.	TRBV7-9	ASSLTQSYEQY
many	TRBV20-1	SAWDRGTGYT
many	TRBV7-2	ASSLRQSNEKLF
.	TRBV15	ATSSSGGSNQPQH
many	TRBV29-1	SVGTGDRGYGYT
.	TRBV20-1	SASPTRGAYEQY
many	TRBV7-2	ASSPPSQPQH
many	TRBV7-6	ASSPGLAGEWNTDTQY
few	TRBV5-1	ASSSQEGSEAF
many	TRBV5-6	ASSLDGGARIHEQY
.	TRBV11-3	ASSPPGQLNTEAF
few	TRBV7-2	ASSERIGEQF
once	TRBV6-5	ASSFHRDGRNTDTQY
many	TRBV5-5	ASSSTGHQETQY
many	TRBV6-1	ASRRSSGGSYNEQF
many	TRBV12-3/TRBV12-4	ASSRDRAGNEQF